One and the same sample provided the 19 T cell receptor beta chains below, sequenced in a study of spatial heterogeneity in lung cancer. TCRdb re-derived calls from the 5' RACE reads in MiXCR, one entry per CDR3 protein. The table records roughly 25,000 distinct CDR3 sequences, approximately 4.8% of them present only once. Time point described: sample taken at primary tumor resection. Here the sequenced sample was PBMCs, taken at surgery. The receptors originated from a male donor with early-stage non-small cell lung cancer.

This clonotype was detected many times. This chain uses TRBV7-9 with TRBJ2-7; 13 nucleotides agree with TRBD2. The length of the CDR3 is 17 residues. Looked up from germline, CDR1 is SEHNR and CDR2 is FQNEAQ (reference sequence). V gave up 1 base and J gave up 4 bases; unmatched junction bases: 7. CDR3: CASSLGRTSGRRYEQYF. Written as DNA, the CDR3 is TGTGCCAGCAGCTTAGGGCGGACTAGCGGGAGAAGGTACGAGCAGTACTTC.

This clonotype was observed many times. The chain couples TRBV28 to TRBJ2-7; D is perhaps TRBD1 (6 bases). Trimming cost V 6 bases and J 2 bases, with 11 bases left between them. The V gene's germline CDR1 is MDHEN and CDR2 SYDVKM. CDR3 length equals 13 residues. CDR3 DNA sequence: TGTGCCAGCAGCTCCTGGGGGCCCTACGAGCAGTACTTC. Translation gives CASSSWGPYEQYF.

This clonotype has ten or more counts. The rearrangement uses TRBV20-1 and TRBJ2-3; 7 bases line up with TRBD2. This CDR3 has 17 residues. The germline gives CDR1 DFQATT, CDR2 SNEGSKA (reference sequence). The V gene end was trimmed by 0 bases and the J gene end by 4 bases; junction bases not matched to a gene: 13. The CDR3 coding sequence is TGCAGTGCTAGAGACCCCGGCCTTGCGGGAGTGGCAGATACGCAGTATTTT. This encodes CSARDPGLAGVADTQYF.

This clonotype was seen many times. The chain combines TRBV20-1 with TRBJ2-6, with D perhaps matching TRBD2 (5 bases). Trimming shortened V by 5 bases and J by 2 bases, and 10 bases separated the two germline ends. Germline CDR1 and CDR2: DFQATT and SNEGSKA (reference sequence). This CDR3 region has 14 residues. This chain's CDR3 is CSAGLGAGANVLTF. CDR3 in DNA: TGCAGTGCTGGGCTCGGGGCTGGGGCCAACGTCCTGACTTTC.

This clonotype came up many times. The rearrangement links TRBV19 to TRBJ2-1; 8 bases line up with TRBD1. The V segment lost 5 bases and the J segment 2 bases; nucleotides outside the gene matches: 5. This CDR3 contains 15 residues. The germline CDR1 and CDR2 sequences are LNHDA and SQIVND (reference sequence). The CDR3 sequence is CASSPRTGTYNEQFF. In DNA form, the CDR3 reads TGTGCCAGTAGTCCCAGGACAGGGACCTACAATGAGCAGTTCTTC.

There are many counts of this clonotype. The genes are TRBV29-1 and TRBJ2-7; D remains unclear. V shed 5 bases and J shed 0 bases, with 14 bases lying between them. Germline V gene sequence: CDR1 SQVTM, CDR2 ANQGSEA. This CDR3 comprises 14 residues. The CDR3 protein is CSVRSTESSYEQYF. The CDR3 DNA sequence: TGCAGCGTTAGGTCGACGGAGAGCTCCTACGAGCAGTACTTC.

This clonotype was seen ten or more times. Since no conserved phenylalanine or tryptophan closes the CDR3, a read error is the likely cause. The chain is built from TRBV29-1 and TRBJ2-6; D possibly corresponds to TRBD1 (6 bases). The CDR3 runs 14 residues. Germline V gene data show CDR1 as SQVTM and CDR2 as ANQGSEA. The germline V and J ends were trimmed by 7 bases and 1 base, with 11 bases remaining between them. The CDR3 loop reads CSAMRGSGANVLTS. DNA for the CDR3: TGCAGCGCCATGAGGGGGTCTGGGGCCAACGTCCTGACTTCC.

This clonotype was seen at least ten times. This chain links TRBV6-1 with TRBJ1-2, with 7 bases matching TRBD1. CDR1 and CDR2 (germline): MNHNS, SASEGT. The CDR3 is made up of 12 amino acids. The ends lost 11 bases at V and 5 bases at J; junction bases unmatched: 8. The CDR3 here is CAVLPGGYGYTF. The CDR3 coding sequence is TGTGCCGTTCTTCCAGGGGGTTATGGCTACACCTTC.

This sequence joins TRBV29-1 and TRBJ2-1; D call uncertain. Germline V lookup: CDR1 SQVTM, CDR2 ANQGSEA. This CDR3 contains 12 residues. Trimming pared 4 bases from V and 5 bases from J, leaving 9 bases between. This CDR3 reads CSVVRLHNEQFF. CDR3 bases: TGCAGCGTTGTACGGTTACACAATGAGCAGTTCTTC.

The sample holds many counts of this clonotype. J is TRBJ1-1 and V is TRBV28; a weak D match, TRBD1 (5 bases). Trimming took 4 bases from V and 4 from J, leaving 10 bases between them. The CDR3 runs to 13 residues. Germline V gene sequence: CDR1 MDHEN, CDR2 SYDVKM. The CDR3 is CASSWEGLTEAFF. For the CDR3, the DNA is TGTGCCAGCAGTTGGGAGGGGCTCACTGAAGCTTTCTTT.

This clonotype was counted ten times or more. The chain joins TRBV19 to TRBJ2-3, with D hard to call. Trimming cost V 8 bases and J 0 bases, with 12 bases left between them. The CDR3 has 14 residues. Germline CDR1 reads LNHDA; CDR2 reads SQIVND (reference sequence). CDR3 DNA sequence: TGTGCCAGTGGACCGAGTTCTAGCACAGATACGCAGTATTTT. Its protein is CASGPSSSTDTQYF.

The sample holds many counts of this clonotype. The chain links TRBV6-5 to TRBJ1-5; no reliable D call. CDR1 and CDR2 (germline): MNHEY, SVGAGI. The length of the CDR3 is 16 residues. Trimming removed 7 bases from V and 0 bases from J, with 16 bases in between. The CDR3 spells CASKRGDPNSNQPQHF. In DNA, the CDR3 is TGTGCCAGCAAACGGGGAGACCCAAATAGCAATCAGCCCCAGCATTTT.

The table lists this clonotype with many counts. The chain has TRBV6-5 and TRBJ2-7; D may correspond to TRBD1 or TRBD2 (5 bases each). The CDR3 runs to 16 residues. The V gene lost 6 bases and the J gene lost 0 bases, with 18 bases spanning the gap. CDR1 and CDR2 from the germline V gene are MNHEY and SVGAGI. The CDR3 reads CASSPTGAGSSYEQYF. Here the CDR3 DNA reads TGTGCCAGCAGCCCCACCGGGGCTGGCAGCTCCTACGAGCAGTACTTC.

Ten or more counts support this clonotype. The rearrangement uses TRBV5-1 and TRBJ2-6; D unclear. Germline lookup yields CDR1 SGHRS and CDR2 YFSETQ. V lost 6 bases to trimming and J lost 1 base, with 14 bases between them. The CDR3 sequence is 16 residues long. In nucleotides, the CDR3 is TGCGCCAGCAAGAGGACCCCAGGTTCTGGGGCCAACGTCCTGACTTTC. It encodes CASKRTPGSGANVLTF.

The table lists this clonotype with many counts. The chain employs TRBV7-3 and TRBJ2-1; 8 bases fit TRBD1. Germline lookup yields CDR1 SGHTA and CDR2 FQGTGA. V was clipped by 4 bases and J by 7 bases; unmatched bases: 9. This CDR3 has 15 residues. CDR3 in amino acids: CASSSTGATSNEQFF. CDR3 DNA sequence: TGTGCCAGCAGCTCGACAGGGGCCACCTCAAATGAGCAGTTCTTC.

In this sample, this clonotype turned up many times. The rearrangement links TRBV6-1 to TRBJ1-5; D gene unclear. The CDR3 is made up of 14 amino acids. V shed 2 bases and J shed 8 bases, with 13 bases lying between them. Germline V lookup: CDR1 MNHNS, CDR2 SASEGT. The CDR3 nucleotides are TGTGCCAGCAGTGAACTCCAGGCAGCGGAGCCCCAGCATTTT. This sequence encodes CASSELQAAEPQHF.

This clonotype was found many times. The rearrangement joins TRBV5-4 to TRBJ2-1; D ambiguous. CDR1 and CDR2 from the germline V gene are SGHNT and YYREEE (reference sequence). This CDR3 spans 14 amino acids. Trimming took 4 bases from V and 9 from J, leaving 17 bases between them. The CDR3 region is CASSDRELRREQFF. CDR3 DNA: TGTGCCAGCAGCGACCGCGAGCTCCGGCGTGAGCAGTTCTTC.

This clonotype occurred many times. V gene TRBV5-1 combines with J gene TRBJ1-2, with D perhaps TRBD1 (5 bases). The CDR3 covers 13 residues. Trimming shortened V by 4 bases and J by 5 bases, and 12 bases separated the two germline ends. CDR1 and CDR2 from the germline V gene are SGHRS and YFSETQ. The CDR3 DNA follows: TGCGCCAGCAGCCCAGGGTCGTATTATGGCTACACCTTC. Protein product: CASSPGSYYGYTF.

This clonotype has at least ten counts. The genes are TRBV28 and TRBJ2-7; D call uncertain. Trimming took 5 bases from V and 2 from J, leaving 7 bases between them. CDR1 and CDR2 (germline): MDHEN, SYDVKM. The CDR3 sequence is 12 residues long. The CDR3 DNA reads as TGTGCCAGCAGTACGACGGCCTACGAGCAGTACTTC. Protein: CASSTTAYEQYF. The variable domain in full, with the rest retrieved from reference TRBV28 and TRBJ2-7, is DVKVTQSSRYLVKRTGEKVFLECVQDMDHENMFWYRQDPGLGLRLIYFSYDVKMKEKGDIPEGYSVSREKKERFSLILESASTNQTSMYLCASSTTAYEQYFGPGTRLTVT.